These T cell receptor beta chains were read from a single sample in a study of blood T cell repertoires in COVID-19. TCRdb's copy holds only in-frame clones and misses some; the assay was immunoSEQ multiplex PCR. The table lists about 64,000 clones, 82% of them singletons. Material for sequencing was peripheral blood. These receptors originate from a human donor in a cohort sampled during active COVID-19. Both conserved end residues are part of each CDR3. Each record gives: V gene, CDR3 length, J gene, D gene, clone size, CDR3 protein, CDR3 DNA. The D gene is left open where the match is weak. Size is stated for part of the rows, as once, few or many counts, or as a class when the clone is expanded.

>TRBV6-6|15|TRBJ2-2|.|.
CASSYGQGGGGELFF
TGTGCCAGCAGTTATGGCCAGGGAGGCGGCGGGGAGCTGTTTTTT
>TRBV24-1|14|TRBJ2-2|TRBD1|.
CATSDWTGAGELFF
TGTGCCACCAGTGATTGGACAGGGGCCGGGGAGCTGTTTTTT
>TRBV24-1|13|TRBJ2-1|TRBD1|.
CATQSDRGNEQFF
TGTGCCACTCAATCCGACAGGGGCAATGAGCAGTTCTTC
>TRBV5-8|15|TRBJ1-1|TRBD1|.
CASSLYDRGFTEAFF
TGTGCCAGCAGCTTATACGACAGGGGGTTTACTGAAGCTTTCTTT
>TRBV15|16|TRBJ1-5|TRBD1|few
CATSRVVGGADQPQHF
TGTGCCACCAGCAGAGTCGTAGGGGGCGCCGATCAGCCCCAGCATTTT
>TRBV2|14|TRBJ2-5|.|.
CASSEGRGAETQYF
TGTGCCAGCAGTGAAGGCAGGGGGGCAGAGACCCAGTACTTC
>TRBV18|18|TRBJ1-5|TRBD1|once
CASSSQPGQGKGNQPQHF
TGTGCCAGCTCATCTCAACCGGGACAGGGGAAGGGCAATCAGCCCCAGCATTTT
>TRBV6-6|14|TRBJ2-5|TRBD1|once
CASSQDRGRETQYF
TGTGCCAGCAGTCAAGACAGGGGTCGGGAGACCCAGTACTTC
>TRBV24-1|15|TRBJ2-5|TRBD1|.
CATSVLDRVGETQYF
TGTGCCACCAGTGTCCTTGACAGGGTGGGCGAGACCCAGTACTTC
>TRBV6-6|15|TRBJ1-3|.|few
CASSYLRGTGNTIYF
TGTGCCAGCAGTTACTTGAGAGGAACTGGAAACACCATATATTTT
>TRBV19|13|TRBJ1-1|.|.
CASSIRRDTEAFF
TGTGCCAGTAGTATTCGGCGGGACACTGAAGCTTTCTTT
>TRBV28|12|TRBJ1-3|.|.
CATGAGGNTIYF
TGTGCCACCGGGGCGGGGGGAAACACCATATATTTT
>TRBV28|15|TRBJ2-5|.|.
CASSYPQRAQETQYF
TGTGCCAGCAGTTACCCTCAGAGGGCCCAAGAGACCCAGTACTTC
>TRBV7-9|14|TRBJ2-7|TRBD1|.
CASSSQGSSYEQYF
TGTGCCAGCAGCTCACAGGGGAGCTCCTACGAGCAGTACTTC
>TRBV20-1|11|TRBJ2-3|TRBD2|once
CSASRGEEQYF
TGCAGTGCTAGCCGGGGGGAGGAGCAGTATTTT
>TRBV27|18|TRBJ2-7|.|.
CASSLSPGGGAGTYEQYF
TGTGCCAGCAGTTTATCGCCGGGGGGAGGGGCAGGGACATACGAGCAGTACTTC
>TRBV6-5|13|TRBJ2-3|TRBD2|.
CASKAGREATQYF
TGTGCCAGCAAGGCAGGGAGGGAAGCTACGCAGTATTTT
>TRBV6-4|14|TRBJ1-1|.|.
CASSDSSRGTEAFF
TGTGCCAGCAGTGACTCGAGTAGGGGCACTGAAGCTTTCTTT
>TRBV11-1|14|TRBJ2-1|TRBD1|few
CASSFGTGGHEQFF
TGTGCCAGCAGCTTCGGGACAGGGGGGCATGAGCAGTTCTTC
>TRBV10-1|17|TRBJ2-6|.|.
CASSGEQGSVGANVLTF
TGCGCCAGCAGTGGGGAACAGGGATCGGTTGGGGCCAACGTCCTGACTTTC
>TRBV6-6|14|TRBJ2-3|.|.
CASSTGTTTDTQYF
TGTGCCAGCAGTACCGGGACAACCACAGATACGCAGTATTTT
>TRBV4-1|12|TRBJ1-1|.|.
CASSHKNTEAFF
TGCGCCAGCAGCCATAAGAACACTGAAGCTTTCTTT
>TRBV29-1|16|TRBJ2-1|.|.
CSVGRGGGYSYNEQFF
TGCAGCGTTGGGAGGGGAGGGGGTTACTCCTACAATGAGCAGTTCTTC
>TRBV29-1|14|TRBJ1-3|TRBD1|.
CSVRDRDQGNTIYF
TGCAGCGTACGGGACAGGGACCAAGGAAACACCATATATTTT
>TRBV28|16|TRBJ2-2|TRBD2|.
CASSSPVAGEVRELFF
TGTGCCAGCAGCTCCCCCGTAGCGGGGGAAGTCCGGGAGCTGTTTTTT
>TRBV18|17|TRBJ1-4|.|.
CASSLTPLGKTNEKLFF
TGTGCCAGCTCTCTTACTCCGCTCGGGAAAACTAATGAAAAACTGTTTTTT
>TRBV30|14|TRBJ1-1|.|.
CAWSTTGALTEAFF
TGTGCCTGGAGTACTACAGGAGCCCTCACTGAAGCTTTCTTT
>TRBV30|12|TRBJ1-2|.|.
CAWGAGSYGYTF
TGTGCCTGGGGGGCGGGGTCCTATGGCTACACCTTC
>TRBV2|15|TRBJ2-3|TRBD1|.
CASRGQGASTDTQYF
TGTGCCAGCAGAGGACAGGGGGCAAGCACAGATACGCAGTATTTT
>TRBV6-6|15|TRBJ2-1|.|.
CASIKNPVPRNEQFF
TGTGCCAGCATCAAAAATCCGGTCCCTCGGAATGAGCAGTTCTTC
>TRBV5-5|17|TRBJ1-3|.|once
CASSSGSGGGTGNTIYF
TGTGCCAGCAGCTCGGGGAGCGGCGGTGGGACTGGAAACACCATATATTTT
>TRBV3-1/TRBV3-2|15|TRBJ2-7|TRBD1|.
CASSQPRDSSYEQYF
TGTGCCAGCAGCCAACCAAGGGACAGCTCCTACGAGCAGTACTTC
>TRBV19|16|TRBJ2-1|TRBD1|.
CASSITPGTGKHEQFF
TGTGCCAGTAGTATCACCCCCGGGACAGGGAAACATGAGCAGTTCTTC
>TRBV4-1|18|TRBJ2-2|TRBD1|.
CASSHEGQGASNTGELFF
TGCGCCAGCAGCCATGAAGGACAGGGGGCGTCGAACACCGGGGAGCTGTTTTTT
>TRBV9|16|TRBJ1-3|TRBD1|few
CASSVGTGAGGNTIYF
TGTGCCAGCAGCGTAGGGACAGGGGCAGGAGGAAACACCATATATTTT
>TRBV6-4|22|TRBJ1-5|.|.
CASSDSNVTDTPTPYSNQPQHF
TGTGCCAGCAGTGACTCGAATGTAACGGACACTCCTACTCCCTATAGCAATCAGCCCCAGCATTTT
>TRBV7-6|16|TRBJ1-5|TRBD1|few
CASSLADRASNQPQHF
TGTGCCAGCAGCTTAGCAGACAGGGCAAGCAATCAGCCCCAGCATTTT
>TRBV12-3/TRBV12-4|13|TRBJ2-5|TRBD1|.
CASSGQGRETQYF
TGTGCCAGCAGCGGACAGGGCAGGGAGACCCAGTACTTC
>TRBV6-6|16|TRBJ1-5|.|.
CASRDPGRGYNQPQHF
TGTGCCAGCAGGGACCCGGGGCGGGGCTACAATCAGCCCCAGCATTTT
>TRBV29-1|14|TRBJ2-2|.|.
CSVYRGGNTGELFF
TGCAGCGTGTACAGGGGAGGGAACACCGGGGAGCTGTTTTTT
>TRBV11-2|15|TRBJ2-3|TRBD2|.
CASQRGAIPFGTQYF
TGTGCCAGCCAGCGGGGGGCCATCCCCTTCGGTACGCAGTATTTT
>TRBV5-6|14|TRBJ1-4|TRBD1|.
CASSLRQGVEKLFF
TGTGCCAGCAGCTTGAGACAGGGAGTTGAAAAACTGTTTTTT
>TRBV7-9|14|TRBJ2-2|.|few
CASSSNPNTGELFF
TGTGCCAGCAGCTCTAATCCGAACACCGGGGAGCTGTTTTTT
>TRBV5-1|15|TRBJ2-1|TRBD1|.
CASSNKTGGHNEQFF
TGCGCCAGCAGCAATAAGACAGGGGGTCACAATGAGCAGTTCTTC
>TRBV28|14|TRBJ1-6|TRBD1|.
CASASTGGNSPLHF
TGTGCCAGCGCCTCGACAGGGGGGAATTCACCCCTCCACTTT
>TRBV5-8|14|TRBJ1-5|TRBD1|.
CASSAIQGSQPQHF
TGTGCCAGCAGCGCTATACAGGGGTCTCAGCCCCAGCATTTT
>TRBV10-2|16|TRBJ1-2|.|.
CASKGRAGEKDYGYTF
TGCGCCAGCAAGGGTAGGGCAGGGGAGAAGGACTATGGCTACACCTTC
>TRBV4-1|16|TRBJ1-2|TRBD1|once
CASSQVLRGQGRSYTF
TGCGCCAGCAGCCAAGTACTAAGGGGACAGGGAAGAAGCTACACCTTC